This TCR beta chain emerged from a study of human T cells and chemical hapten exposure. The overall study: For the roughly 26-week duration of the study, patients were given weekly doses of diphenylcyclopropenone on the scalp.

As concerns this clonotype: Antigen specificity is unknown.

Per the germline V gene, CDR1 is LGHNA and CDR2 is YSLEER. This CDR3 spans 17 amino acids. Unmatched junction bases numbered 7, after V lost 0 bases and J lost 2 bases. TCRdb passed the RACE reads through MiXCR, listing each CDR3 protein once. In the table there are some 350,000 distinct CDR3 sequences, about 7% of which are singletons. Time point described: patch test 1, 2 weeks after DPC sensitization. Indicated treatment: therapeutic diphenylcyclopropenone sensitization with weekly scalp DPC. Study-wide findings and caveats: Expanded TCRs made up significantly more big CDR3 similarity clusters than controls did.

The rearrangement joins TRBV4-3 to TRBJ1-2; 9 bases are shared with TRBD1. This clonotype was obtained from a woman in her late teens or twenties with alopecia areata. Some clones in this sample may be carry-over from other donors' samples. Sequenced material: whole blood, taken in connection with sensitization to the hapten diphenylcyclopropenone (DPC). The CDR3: CASSQDPWDRENYGYTF. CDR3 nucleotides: TGCGCCAGCAGCCAAGATCCGTGGGACAGGGAGAACTATGGCTACACCTTC.